This T cell receptor (beta chain) came from a study of blood T cell repertoires in COVID-19. Trimming took 6 bases from V and 10 from J, leaving 10 bases between them. The CDR3 runs to 11 residues. Germline loops: CDR1 MDHEN, CDR2 SYDVKM. Repertoires were generated with immunoSEQ multiplex PCR, while TCRdb's copy carries only in-frame clones and drops some. The sample lists approximately 190,000 clones, over 75% occurring once. This clone was detected only a few times. The chain has TRBV28 and TRBJ2-1; a possible D gene is TRBD1 (5 bases). The sequenced material came from peripheral blood. This receptor was taken from a middle-aged woman who had recovered from COVID-19. The CDR3 DNA reads TGTGCCAGCAGCCCTCCAGGGGAGCAGTTCTTC. This encodes CASSPPGEQFF. The full variable domain, completed using reference TRBV28 and TRBJ2-1, is DVKVTQSSRYLVKRTGEKVFLECVQDMDHENMFWYRQDPGLGLRLIYFSYDVKMKEKGDIPEGYSVSREKKERFSLILESASTNQTSMYLCASSPPGEQFFGPGTRLTVL.